The next 2 T cell receptor beta chains were all read from a single sample in a study of blood T cells in healthy people across ages. Primed by a sample-barcoded 5' primer and a J-beta primer mix, a second PCR proceeded for 7 to 11 cycles. MiXCR was run by TCRdb on the 5' RACE reads, yielding one entry per CDR3 protein. The table records about 680,000 distinct CDR3 sequences, around 49% of them present only once. The sample comprised blood. These receptors all stem from a woman aged 55-69 years in good health.

This rearrangement joins TRBV20-1 to TRBJ1-1; D call uncertain. The CDR3 covers 12 residues. Germline values: CDR1 DFQATT, CDR2 SNEGSKA (reference sequence). V gave up 7 bases and J gave up 0 bases, with 9 bases separating them. The CDR3 reads CSVSRMNTEAFF. As DNA, the CDR3 is TGCAGTGTTAGCAGGATGAACACTGAAGCTTTCTTT.

The rearrangement links TRBV29-1 to TRBJ2-5; D may match TRBD1 or TRBD2 (5 bases each). V lost 0 bases, J lost 5 bases, and 10 bases lay in between. The CDR3 runs to 13 residues. CDR1 is SQVTM, CDR2 ANQGSEA, per germline. This chain's CDR3 is CSVEEGVPETQYF. CDR3 coding DNA: TGCAGCGTTGAAGAGGGGGTCCCGGAGACCCAGTACTTC. The full variable domain, completed using reference TRBV29-1 and TRBJ2-5, is SAVISQKPSRDICQRGTSLTIQCQVDSQVTMMFWYRQQPGQSLTLIATANQGSEATYESGFVIDKFPISRPNLTFSTLTVSNMSPEDSSIYLCSVEEGVPETQYFGPGTRLLVL.